These T cell receptor beta chains were read from a single sample in a study of cytotoxic CD8 clonotypes in ibrutinib-treated CLL. The assay was immunoSEQ multiplex PCR, and TCRdb's table has in-frame clones only and misses some. The profile shows about 130,000 clones, roughly 85% of them singletons. Sequenced material: PBMCs, taken after 24 months of ibrutinib treatment. The receptors stem from a human donor with chronic lymphocytic leukemia. Both conserved end residues are part of each CDR3. The order of the fields is clone size, V gene, J gene, D gene, CDR3 protein, CDR3 DNA. The D gene is left open where the match is weak. Clone size appears in some rows only: once, few, many, or a class for an expanded clone.

-,TRBV4-2,TRBJ2-5,TRBD1,CASSQGTGEWVGVGETQYF,TGTGCCAGCAGCCAAGGGACAGGGGAATGGGTAGGGGTCGGAGAGACCCAGTACTTC
-,TRBV4-1,TRBJ1-2,-,CASSQYGLAGADGYTF,TGCGCCAGCAGCCAATACGGACTCGCTGGGGCGGATGGCTACACCTTC
-,TRBV5-4,TRBJ2-2,TRBD2,CASSLYSGVNTGELFF,TGTGCCAGCAGCTTGTATAGCGGGGTGAACACCGGGGAGCTGTTTTTT
-,TRBV4-3,TRBJ1-1,-,CASSQELPGGTEAFF,TGCGCCAGCAGCCAAGAACTCCCAGGAGGCACTGAAGCTTTCTTT
-,TRBV6-5,TRBJ1-5,-,CASTTRVGNQPQHF,TGTGCCAGCACCACCAGGGTCGGGAATCAGCCCCAGCATTTT
-,TRBV10-1,TRBJ1-1,TRBD1,CASRTGVYTEAFF,TGCGCCAGTCGTACAGGGGTGTACACTGAAGCTTTCTTT
-,TRBV7-6,TRBJ2-7,-,CASSPRGVYEQYF,TGTGCCAGCAGTCCTCGGGGAGTCTACGAGCAGTACTTC
-,TRBV23-1,TRBJ1-1,TRBD1,CASSQSRTGGNTEAFF,TGCGCCAGCAGTCAATCTCGGACAGGTGGGAACACTGAAGCTTTCTTT
-,TRBV2,TRBJ2-6,-,CAVEPGANVLTF,TGTGCCGTGGAGCCTGGGGCCAACGTCCTGACTTTC
-,TRBV5-4,TRBJ2-7,TRBD1,CASSTLTGGYNEQYF,TGTGCCAGCAGCACTCTGACAGGGGGCTACAACGAGCAGTACTTC
-,TRBV5-4,TRBJ2-7,-,CASSLEGSYGYEQYF,TGTGCCAGCAGCTTGGAAGGCAGTTACGGGTACGAGCAGTACTTC
once,TRBV7-2,TRBJ2-3,TRBD2,CASSSRLALFTDTQYF,TGTGCCAGCAGCAGCAGACTAGCGCTCTTCACAGATACGCAGTATTTT
-,TRBV19,TRBJ1-5,-,CASRLESALGNQPQHF,TGTGCCAGTAGACTGGAGAGCGCGCTGGGCAATCAGCCCCAGCATTTT
-,TRBV27,TRBJ2-5,TRBD1,CASSFGPGDRGPRETQYF,TGTGCCAGCAGTTTTGGCCCCGGGGACAGGGGGCCAAGGGAGACCCAGTACTTC
-,TRBV18,TRBJ1-2,-,CASSPREQLYGYTF,TGTGCCAGCTCACCGAGGGAACAGCTCTATGGCTACACCTTC
-,TRBV27,TRBJ2-1,-,CASSLRIPWGDEQFF,TGTGCCAGCAGTTTACGAATCCCCTGGGGGGATGAGCAGTTCTTC
-,TRBV19,TRBJ1-2,TRBD1,CASTLGGRNYGYTF,TGTGCCAGTACCTTAGGGGGCAGAAACTATGGCTACACCTTC
few,TRBV7-3,TRBJ1-1,TRBD1,CASSFTGDTEAFF,TGTGCCAGCAGCTTCACAGGGGACACTGAAGCTTTCTTT
-,TRBV5-1,TRBJ2-3,-,CASSSSTDTQYF,TGCGCCAGCAGCTCCTCCACAGATACGCAGTATTTT
once,TRBV4-3,TRBJ2-3,-,CASSQDRGGDGTQYF,TGCGCCAGCAGCCAAGACAGGGGAGGGGACGGTACGCAGTATTTT
-,TRBV7-9,TRBJ1-3,TRBD1,CASSTEGAAGNTIYF,TGTGCCAGCAGCACTGAGGGGGCGGCAGGAAACACCATATATTTT
-,TRBV7-2,TRBJ2-1,-,CASSLVNEQFF,TGTGCCAGCAGCCTAGTGAATGAGCAGTTCTTC
-,TRBV28,TRBJ2-2,TRBD1,CASRKIQGGTGELFF,TGTGCCAGCAGGAAGATACAGGGGGGCACCGGGGAGCTGTTTTTT
-,TRBV28,TRBJ1-1,TRBD1,CASSRGLSTEAFF,TGTGCCAGCAGCAGGGGGTTGAGCACTGAAGCTTTCTTT
-,TRBV7-2,TRBJ2-5,-,CASSSRDYQETQYF,TGTGCCAGCAGCTCCCGGGACTACCAAGAGACCCAGTACTTC
once,TRBV18,TRBJ2-3,-,CASSPFRTDTQYF,TGTGCCAGCTCACCATTCCGCACAGATACGCAGTATTTT
-,TRBV5-1,TRBJ2-5,-,CASSRGLKETQYF,TGCGCCAGCAGCCGAGGGCTCAAAGAGACCCAGTACTTC
-,TRBV5-1,TRBJ2-7,-,CASSLETEQYF,TGCGCCAGCAGCTTGGAAACCGAGCAGTACTTC
-,TRBV25-1,TRBJ2-2,-,CASSQDSNPTGELFF,TGTGCCAGCAGTCAGGACAGTAACCCCACCGGGGAGCTGTTTTTT
-,TRBV6-5,TRBJ1-2,-,CASSVVYGYTF,TGTGCCAGCAGTGTGGTTTATGGCTACACCTTC
-,TRBV28,TRBJ2-7,TRBD1,CASTRTGYEQYF,TGTGCCAGCACACGGACAGGGTACGAGCAGTACTTC
once,TRBV7-9,TRBJ1-1,-,CASSRRSRDTPEAFF,TGTGCCAGCAGCCGAAGGTCGAGGGACACTCCTGAAGCTTTCTTT
-,TRBV9,TRBJ2-3,-,CASSVADTQYF,TGTGCCAGCAGCGTTGCTGATACGCAGTATTTT
-,TRBV28,TRBJ2-1,TRBD2,CASSLRTGTSGGPYIDEQFF,TGTGCCAGCAGTTTACGCACGGGGACTAGCGGGGGCCCCTACATTGATGAGCAGTTCTTC
-,TRBV7-6,TRBJ1-2,-,CASSLGVWYVLYGYTF,TGTGCCAGCAGCTTAGGAGTGTGGTACGTACTCTATGGCTACACCTTC
-,TRBV9,TRBJ2-2,TRBD1,CASSVGQGVISGELFF,TGTGCCAGCAGCGTGGGACAGGGCGTGATCTCCGGGGAGCTGTTTTTT
few,TRBV6-1,TRBJ1-1,TRBD1,CASRPDRSRNTEAFF,TGTGCCAGCAGACCGGACAGGTCCAGGAACACTGAAGCTTTCTTT
few,TRBV28,TRBJ2-7,-,CASSPPRFPGEQYF,TGTGCCAGCAGTCCCCCCAGGTTCCCCGGGGAGCAGTACTTC
-,TRBV6-5,TRBJ2-1,TRBD2,CASSYGGGPYNEQFF,TGTGCCAGCAGTTACGGCGGGGGACCCTACAATGAGCAGTTCTTC
-,TRBV6-1,TRBJ1-1,-,CASSESRNTEAFF,TGTGCCAGCAGTGAATCAAGGAACACTGAAGCTTTCTTT
-,TRBV27,TRBJ1-1,-,CASGGRTEAFF,TGTGCCTCGGGAGGGAGGACTGAAGCTTTCTTT
-,TRBV5-1,TRBJ2-6,-,CASSSGASGANVLTF,TGCGCCAGCAGCTCTGGTGCCTCTGGGGCCAACGTCCTGACTTTC
once,TRBV20-1,TRBJ2-3,-,CSLRPTDTQYF,TGCAGTCTCCGCCCCACAGATACGCAGTATTTT
-,TRBV28,TRBJ2-3,TRBD2,CASSLWTSGGVSTDTQYF,TGTGCCAGCAGTTTATGGACTAGCGGGGGCGTCAGCACAGATACGCAGTATTTT
-,TRBV5-4,TRBJ1-6,TRBD1,CASSYAGTGNSPLHF,TGTGCCAGCAGCTATGCCGGGACAGGGAACTCACCCCTCCACTTT
-,TRBV9,TRBJ1-4,-,CASSPLSGGTNEKLFF,TGTGCCAGCAGCCCACTATCGGGGGGGACTAATGAAAAACTGTTTTTT
-,TRBV6-6,TRBJ2-7,-,CASSYQSNYEQYF,TGTGCCAGCAGTTACCAGAGCAACTACGAGCAGTACTTC
-,TRBV5-5,TRBJ2-7,TRBD1,CASSLAQGASSYEQYF,TGTGCCAGCAGCTTGGCCCAGGGGGCAAGCTCCTACGAGCAGTACTTC
once,TRBV5-1,TRBJ1-4,-,CASSLLGSTNEKLFF,TGCGCCAGCAGCTTGCTCGGGTCAACTAATGAAAAACTGTTTTTT
few,TRBV9,TRBJ1-2,-,CASSAASTYGYTF,TGTGCCAGCAGCGCGGCGAGTACCTATGGCTACACCTTC
-,TRBV28,TRBJ2-5,-,CASSPIGLSSGTQYF,TGTGCCAGCAGTCCTATAGGGCTTTCTTCCGGGACCCAGTACTTC